The 11 T cell receptor beta chains below come from one sample, sequenced in a study of T cell clonality in common variable immunodeficiency. Sequencing was performed with immunoSEQ multiplex PCR; in TCRdb, only in-frame clones are kept and a portion is missing. The sample shows tens of thousands of clones, no singletons; the ten largest hold approximately 1.5%. The sequenced material came from peripheral blood mononuclear cells. The source is a person aged 18 to 70 in good health.

This clone has only a few counts. CDR3 protein: CASSWETSRAQYF. Incomplete CDR3 DNA: TGCGCCAGCAGCTGGGAAACCAGCAGGGCG. The rearrangement links TRBV5-1 to TRBJ2-3, with D maybe TRBD1 (5 bases). The missing CDR3 end, 3 residues past where the read stops, is filled in from the germline J gene. Per germline, CDR1 SGHRS and CDR2 YFSETQ. The CDR3 has 13 residues.

This clone showed up many times. The read comes to an end 3 residues before the CDR3 does, leaving the germline J gene to fill in the end. The rearrangement joins TRBV20-1 to TRBJ2-7, with 7 bases identical to TRBD1. This CDR3 comprises 14 residues. J lost 3 bases, V lost 3 bases, and 8 bases had no gene match. Germline V lookup: CDR1 DFQATT, CDR2 SNEGSKA (reference sequence). CDR3 sequence reads: CSARVLNRGYEQYF. The DNA read from the CDR3 is TGCAGTGCTAGGGTTTTAAACAGGGGCTACGAG.

In this sample, this clone turned up many times. With the read ending 3 residues before the CDR3 end, the germline J gene is used to fill in that end. The chain has TRBV19 and TRBJ1-1; maybe TRBD1 (6 bases). V lost 0 bases and J 3 bases, leaving 11 bases between the germline ends. Germline V gene sequence: CDR1 LNHDA, CDR2 SQIVND (reference sequence). This CDR3 contains 15 residues. This CDR3 reads CASSIDDRPYTEAFF. CDR3 DNA (partial): TGTGCCAGTAGTATAGACGACAGGCCCTACACTGAA.

At least ten counts were recorded for this clone. From the germline J gene comes the end of the CDR3, since the read stops 3 residues before it. This sequence joins TRBV19 and TRBJ2-1, with D tentatively TRBD1 (6 bases). The length of the CDR3 is 15 residues. V lost 1 base, J lost 7 bases, and 14 bases lay in between. Germline CDR1 LNHDA, CDR2 SQIVND (reference sequence). The part of the CDR3 DNA that was read is TGTGCCAGTAGTATAGTTTCCGGGACACTGAATGAG. It yields the protein CASSIVSGTLNE. The full CDR3 sequence reads CASSIVSGTLNEQFF.

This clone was seen more than once but under ten times. The CDR3 here is CASSPGGQGGEQFF. The covered CDR3 bases are TGCGCCAGCAGCCCGGGGGGACAGGGAGGTGAG. The rearrangement links TRBV5-1 to TRBJ2-1; TRBD1 aligns across 9 bases. The CDR3 is cut off 3 residues early in the read; its end comes from the germline J gene. This CDR3 has 14 amino acids. V lost 4 bases to trimming and J lost 9 bases; unmatched junction nucleotides: 8. CDR1 and CDR2 from the germline V gene are SGHRS and YFSETQ. Variable domain in full (rest from reference TRBV5-1 and TRBJ2-1): KAGVTQTPRYLIKTRGQQVTLSCSPISGHRSVSWYQQTPGQGLQFLFEYFSETQRNKGNFPGRFSGRQFSNSRSEMNVSTLELGDSALYLCASSPGGQGGEQFFGPGTRLTVL.

This clone was seen repeatedly, ten times or more. The sequence runs out 3 residues before the end of the CDR3; the remainder is reconstructed from the germline J gene. This chain connects TRBV19 to TRBJ2-1, with TRBD1 matching 8 bases. The CDR3 length is 15 residues. The V segment lost 7 bases and the J segment 1 base; nucleotides outside the gene matches: 6. Germline CDR1 and CDR2: LNHDA and SQIVND (reference sequence). The CDR3 region is CASNPRQGSYNEQFF. CDR3 bases read: TGTGCCAGTAACCCCCGACAGGGGTCCTACAATGAG. The full variable domain, its missing parts supplied by reference TRBV19 and TRBJ2-1, is DGGITQSPKYLFRKEGQNVTLSCEQNLNHDAMYWYRQDPGQGLRLIYYSQIVNDFQKGDIAEGYSVSREKKESFPLTVTSAQKNPTAFYLCASNPRQGSYNEQFFGPGTRLTVL.

As for this clone: The CDR3 end lies 3 residues beyond the end of the read and is filled in from the germline J gene. The chain uses TRBV7-9 and TRBJ2-3, with D uncertain. The germline V and J ends were trimmed by 2 bases and 0 bases, with 9 bases remaining between them. The germline CDR1 and CDR2 sequences are SEHNR and FQNEAQ (reference sequence). This CDR3 is 15 amino acids long. The chain's CDR3 is CASSLKPSSTDTQYF. The CDR3 DNA, read in part, is TGTGCCAGCAGCTTAAAGCCGTCTAGCACAGATACG. Combining the CDR3 with reference TRBV7-9 and TRBJ2-3 gives the whole variable domain DTGVSQNPRHKITKRGQNVTFRCDPISEHNRLYWYRQTLGQGPEFLTYFQNEAQLEKSRLLSDRFSAERPKGSFSTLEIQRTEQGDSAMYLCASSLKPSSTDTQYFGPGTRLTVL.

This clone has ten or more counts. The CDR3 goes on 3 residues after the read ends, and that part is filled in from the germline J gene. The chain carries TRBV19 and TRBJ1-4; D not resolved. The CDR3 sequence is 13 residues long. V was pared by 1 base and J by 7 bases, with 7 bases between. CDR1 is LNHDA and CDR2 is SQIVND in the germline V gene (reference sequence). CDR3 DNA, as far as it was read: TGTGCCAGTAGTATAGTACTGAGTGAAAAA. Its protein is CASSIVLSEK. The complete CDR3 protein is CASSIVLSEKLFF. The full variable domain, its missing parts supplied by reference TRBV19 and TRBJ1-4, is DGGITQSPKYLFRKEGQNVTLSCEQNLNHDAMYWYRQDPGQGLRLIYYSQIVNDFQKGDIAEGYSVSREKKESFPLTVTSAQKNPTAFYLCASSIVLSEKLFFGSGTQLSVL.

This clone was seen many times. The read stops 3 residues short of the end of the CDR3; the missing end is completed from the germline J gene. The J gene is TRBJ2-7, the V gene TRBV15; 8 positions match TRBD2. The V gene's germline CDR1 is LNHNV and CDR2 YYDKDF (reference sequence). This CDR3 spans 16 amino acids. Trimming at V came to 2 bases and at J to 5 bases, leaving 11 bases not matched to a gene. The CDR3 loop reads CATSRPGGAGRNEQYF. Partial CDR3 DNA: TGTGCCACCAGCAGACCCGGGGGGGCGGGTCGGAACGAG.

This clone has at least ten counts. The read ends 3 residues before the CDR3 terminus; that terminus is restored from the germline J gene. The chain links TRBV20-1 to TRBJ1-4; D possibly corresponds to TRBD1 (6 bases). Trimming took 1 base from V and 3 from J, leaving 6 bases between them. This CDR3 has 13 residues. Germline CDR1 reads DFQATT; CDR2 reads SNEGSKA (reference sequence). The covered CDR3 bases are TGCAGTGCTAGAGGGGGGCCTAATGAAAAA. It yields the protein CSARGGPNEK. In full, the CDR3 reads CSARGGPNEKLFF.

This clone has ten or more counts. The CDR3 extends 3 residues past the end of the read, so its final part is completed from the germline J gene. The chain is built from TRBV14 and TRBJ2-7; 11 bases fit TRBD2. Germline V gene data show CDR1 as SGHDN and CDR2 as FVKESK. This CDR3 has 20 amino acids. Trimming cost V 2 bases and J 0 bases; bases outside gene matches: 15. The part of the CDR3 DNA that was read is TGTGCCAGCAGCCAAAAACGACAGGGAGCGGGACTAGCGGTCTCCTACGAG. Translation gives CASSQKRQGAGLAVSYE. The complete CDR3 protein is CASSQKRQGAGLAVSYEQYF.